Included here is one T cell receptor (beta chain) sequence, with context. The data belong to a study of blood T cell repertoires in COVID-19. Deletions cut 1 base from V and 3 bases from J, with 9 bases between. The germline CDR1 and CDR2 sequences are GTSNPN and SVGIG (reference sequence). The CDR3 contains 13 residues. Assay: immunoSEQ multiplex PCR; the TCRdb copy retains only in-frame clones and omits some. The sample carries roughly 120,000 clones, over 75% recorded once. The chain uses TRBV30 and TRBJ1-1; no clear D gene. This TCR was sampled from a woman aged 45 to 65 with acute or convalescent COVID-19. Input material: peripheral blood. The CDR3 loop reads CAWSAAGDTEAFF. DNA for the CDR3: TGTGCCTGGAGTGCCGCGGGAGACACTGAAGCTTTCTTT.